This T cell receptor beta chain was obtained from a study of shared clonotypes between healthy human individuals. V gave up 3 bases and J gave up 0 bases; unmatched junction bases: 10. Germline V gene sequence: CDR1 MDHEN, CDR2 SYDVKM. CDR3 length equals 17 residues. An even split of each subset's genomic DNA across several immunoSEQ plates was performed. This table comes from immunoSEQ multiplex PCR, and its TCRdb copy is limited to in-frame clones, with some not included. Here the sample spans about 2 million clones, about 95% being singletons. Cells designated naive CD8 were CD45RO-negative and were positively selected for CCR7, with terminally differentiated effector memory CD45RA+ cells excluded. Study donors comprised healthy, HIV-negative adults devoid of recent acute infection or vaccination.

J is TRBJ2-7 and V is TRBV28, with TRBD1 matching over 8 bases. Sequencing was done on a sample of naive CD8+ T cells sorted from blood. The sequence came from a man aged 18 to 35 in good health. The CDR3: CASSFPFRTGNSYEQYF. The CDR3 nucleotides read TGTGCCAGCAGTTTTCCCTTCAGGACAGGGAACTCCTACGAGCAGTACTTC.